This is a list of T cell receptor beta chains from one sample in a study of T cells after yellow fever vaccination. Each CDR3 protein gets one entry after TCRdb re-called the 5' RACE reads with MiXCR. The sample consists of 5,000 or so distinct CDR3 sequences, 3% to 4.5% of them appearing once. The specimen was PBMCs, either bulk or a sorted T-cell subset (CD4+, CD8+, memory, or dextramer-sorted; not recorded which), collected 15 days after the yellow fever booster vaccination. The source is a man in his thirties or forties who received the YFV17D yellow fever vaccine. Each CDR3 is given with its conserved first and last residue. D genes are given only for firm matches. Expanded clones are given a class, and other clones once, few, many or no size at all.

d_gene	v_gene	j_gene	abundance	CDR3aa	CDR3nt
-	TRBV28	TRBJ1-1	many	CASSNGGSTEAFF	TGTGCCAGCAGTAACGGGGGGAGCACTGAAGCTTTCTTT
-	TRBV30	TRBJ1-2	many	CAWSVRAGGYTF	TGTGCCTGGAGTGTACGGGCGGGTGGCTACACCTTC
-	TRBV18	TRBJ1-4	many	CASSPPSGGRTATNEKLFF	TGTGCCAGCTCACCACCGAGCGGGGGACGTACCGCAACTAATGAAAAACTGTTTTTT
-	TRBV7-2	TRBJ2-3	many	CASSLKGTQYF	TGTGCCAGCAGCTTAAAGGGAACGCAGTATTTT
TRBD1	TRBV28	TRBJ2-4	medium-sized	CASKRTGSIDIQYF	TGTGCCAGCAAGAGGACAGGCTCGATCGACATTCAGTACTTC
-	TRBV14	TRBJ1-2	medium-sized	CASSRVETYGYTF	TGTGCCAGCAGCCGAGTTGAGACCTATGGCTACACCTTC
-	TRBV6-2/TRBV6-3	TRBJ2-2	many	CASRPLAQTSNTGELFF	TGTGCCAGCAGGCCCCTAGCTCAAACCTCGAACACCGGGGAGCTGTTTTTT
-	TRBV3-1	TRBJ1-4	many	CASSQGGTSYEKLFF	TGTGCCAGCAGCCAAGGTGGGACATCTTACGAAAAACTGTTTTTT
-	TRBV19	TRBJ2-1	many	CASSTPLIPGVTQFF	TGTGCCAGTAGTACCCCCTTGATACCGGGAGTTACCCAGTTCTTC
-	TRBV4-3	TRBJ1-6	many	CASSQKANLYGSPLHF	TGCGCCAGCAGCCAAAAAGCCAACCTATACGGTTCACCCCTCCACTTT
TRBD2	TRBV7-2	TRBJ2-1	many	CASSSGTTYNEQFF	TGTGCCAGCAGCTCCGGGACTACCTACAATGAGCAGTTCTTC
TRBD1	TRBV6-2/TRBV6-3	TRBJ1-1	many	CASSETGTGEAFF	TGTGCCAGCAGTGAGACCGGGACAGGGGAAGCTTTCTTT
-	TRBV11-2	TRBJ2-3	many	CASSLGGPSTDTQYF	TGTGCCAGCAGCTTAGGCGGGCCAAGCACAGATACGCAGTATTTT
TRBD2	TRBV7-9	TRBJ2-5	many	CASGLAGGETQYF	TGTGCCTCGGGCCTAGCGGGAGGAGAGACCCAGTACTTC
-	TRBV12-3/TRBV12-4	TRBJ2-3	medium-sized	CASSFSGRTDTQYF	TGTGCCAGCAGTTTCTCAGGGAGGACAGATACGCAGTATTTT
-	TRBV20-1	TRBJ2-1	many	CSASRSSYNEQFF	TGCAGTGCTAGCCGGAGCTCCTACAATGAGCAGTTCTTC
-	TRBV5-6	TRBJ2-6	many	CASSSGDGVSGANVLTF	TGTGCCAGCAGCTCCGGGGACGGGGTCTCTGGGGCCAACGTCCTGACTTTC
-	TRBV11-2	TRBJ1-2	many	CASSLEGYGGYTF	TGTGCCAGCAGCTTAGAGGGGTACGGTGGCTACACCTTC
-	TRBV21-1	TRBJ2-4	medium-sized	CASSKATMGELAKNIQYF	TGTGCCAGCAGCAAAGCTACCATGGGGGAACTAGCCAAAAACATTCAGTACTTC
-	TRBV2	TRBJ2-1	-	CACCLKAVPALSSYNEQFF	TGTGCCTGCTGTTTAAAGGCGGTGCCCGCCCTGAGCTCCTACAATGAGCAGTTCTTC
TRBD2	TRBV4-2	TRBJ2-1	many	CASSRDRQGVLAGGGNEQFF	TGTGCCAGCAGCCGTGACCGACAGGGGGTCCTAGCGGGAGGAGGGAATGAGCAGTTCTTC
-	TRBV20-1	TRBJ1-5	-	CSARGQAAYWGWPQHF	TGCAGCGCTAGGGGCCAGGCTGCGTATTGGGGTTGGCCCCAGCATTTT
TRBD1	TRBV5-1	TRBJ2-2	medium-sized	CASSTGTGDAGELFF	TGCGCCAGCAGCACCGGGACAGGGGATGCCGGGGAGCTGTTTTTT
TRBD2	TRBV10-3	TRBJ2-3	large	CAIQREDLDTQYF	TGTGCTATTCAGCGGGAGGATCTAGATACGCAGTATTTT
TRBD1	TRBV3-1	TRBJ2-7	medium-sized	CASSQDLDRGNEQYF	TGTGCCAGCAGCCAAGATTTAGACAGGGGCAACGAGCAGTACTTC
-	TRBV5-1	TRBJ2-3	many	CASSYLPGPLTDTQYF	TGCGCCAGCAGCTACCTCCCGGGACCTCTCACAGATACGCAGTATTTT
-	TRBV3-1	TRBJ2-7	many	CASSVLGGAYEQYF	TGTGCCAGCAGCGTTCTAGGAGGGGCCTACGAGCAGTACTTC
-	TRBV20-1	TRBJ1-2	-	CSWGQASGYGYTF	TGCAGCTGGGGCCAGGCATCGGGCTATGGCTACACCTTC
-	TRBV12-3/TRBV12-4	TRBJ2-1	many	CASSLGNAQFF	TGTGCCAGCAGCCTGGGTAATGCGCAGTTCTTC
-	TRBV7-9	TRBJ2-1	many	CASSLTGAPYNEQFF	TGTGCCAGCAGCTTAACGGGAGCGCCCTACAATGAGCAGTTCTTC
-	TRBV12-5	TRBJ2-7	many	CASGAYDSGEQYF	TGTGCTAGTGGAGCTTACGACAGTGGCGAGCAGTACTTC
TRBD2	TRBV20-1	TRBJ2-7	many	CSARASSGSSNQYF	TGCAGTGCTAGAGCTTCTAGCGGGTCTTCGAATCAGTACTTC
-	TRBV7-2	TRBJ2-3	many	CASSFFPMYF	TGTGCCAGCAGCTTCTTCCCAATGTATTTT
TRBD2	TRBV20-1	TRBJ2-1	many	CSARGLAGETGYNEQFF	TGCAGTGCTAGAGGACTAGCGGGAGAGACTGGCTACAATGAGCAGTTCTTC
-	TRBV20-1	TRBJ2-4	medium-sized	CSASASGGNIQYF	TGCAGTGCTAGTGCCTCCGGGGGAAACATTCAGTACTTC
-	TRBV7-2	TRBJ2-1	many	CASSGYAGNGFF	TGTGCCAGCAGCGGATACGCGGGAAATGGGTTCTTC
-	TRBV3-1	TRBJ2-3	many	CASSHGTDTQYF	TGTGCCAGCAGCCACGGCACAGATACGCAGTATTTT
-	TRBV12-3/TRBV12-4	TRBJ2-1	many	CASSFSPLVSLFNEQFF	TGTGCCAGCAGTTTTAGCCCCCTCGTGTCCCTGTTCAATGAGCAGTTCTTC
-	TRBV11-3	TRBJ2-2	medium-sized	CASSANTGELFF	TGTGCCAGCAGCGCCAACACCGGGGAGCTGTTTTTT
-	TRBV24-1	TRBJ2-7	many	CATSDSGPRFYEQYF	TGTGCCACCAGTGATTCCGGGCCCAGATTCTACGAGCAGTACTTC
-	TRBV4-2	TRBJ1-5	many	CASSQDQDRENQPQHF	TGTGCCAGCAGCCAAGATCAGGACAGAGAAAATCAGCCCCAGCATTTT
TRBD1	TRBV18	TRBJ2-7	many	CASSTGTEAYEQYF	TGTGCCAGCTCAACCGGGACAGAAGCCTACGAGCAGTACTTC
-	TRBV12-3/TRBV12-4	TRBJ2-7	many	CASSLHKLYYEQYF	TGTGCCAGCAGTCTACATAAACTCTACTACGAGCAGTACTTC
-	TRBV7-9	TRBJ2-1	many	CASSIRGTNEQFF	TGTGCCAGCAGCATAAGGGGGACCAATGAGCAGTTCTTC
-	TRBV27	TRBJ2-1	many	CASSSADNEQFF	TGTGCCAGCAGTTCGGCGGACAATGAGCAGTTCTTC